This passage covers 2 T cell receptor beta chains from one sample sequenced in a study of a mutant IDH1 vaccine in newly diagnosed glioma (dated by TCRdb to the early 2020s). The intended sense of this specimen's time point label: baseline, week 1 (first vaccination visit). The sample's treatment or condition, from its label and the paper: pre-vaccination baseline after standard-of-care therapy. Receptor amplification or capture employed the immunoSEQ multiplex PCR assay. TCRdb took over this immuneACCESS table, retaining in-frame rearrangements with V and J assigned. Such tables are incomplete; in checked studies, under half of the missing clones stem from an unresolved V gene, and the remainder is unexplained. The sample table holds approximately 92,000 clones, of which around four fifths were seen once. Roughly 7% of the sample is in the top ten clones. Sequences were derived from PBMCs, sampled from a glioma patient treated with radiotherapy, temozolomide or both. The receptors come from a middle-aged man with glioma.

This clone was observed a handful of times. The chain joins TRBV27 to TRBJ1-2; D unclear. Germline loops: CDR1 MNHEY, CDR2 SMNVEV (reference sequence). V lost 6 bases to trimming and J lost 0 bases, with 11 bases between them. The CDR3 runs to 14 residues. As DNA, the CDR3 is TGTGCCAGCAGGTCACGGCCCGCTAACTATGGCTACACCTTC. Amino acids: CASRSRPANYGYTF.

CDR3 coding DNA: TGTGCCAGCGCCCATGGCCGGGGTCGGGGAACGAACACCGGGGAGCTGTTTTTT. Protein: CASAHGRGRGTNTGELFF. The gene calls are TRBV27 and TRBJ2-2; the D gene is possibly TRBD2 (5 bases). The germline gives CDR1 MNHEY, CDR2 SMNVEV (reference sequence). Trimming took 8 bases from V and 0 from J, leaving 22 bases between them. This CDR3 contains 18 residues.